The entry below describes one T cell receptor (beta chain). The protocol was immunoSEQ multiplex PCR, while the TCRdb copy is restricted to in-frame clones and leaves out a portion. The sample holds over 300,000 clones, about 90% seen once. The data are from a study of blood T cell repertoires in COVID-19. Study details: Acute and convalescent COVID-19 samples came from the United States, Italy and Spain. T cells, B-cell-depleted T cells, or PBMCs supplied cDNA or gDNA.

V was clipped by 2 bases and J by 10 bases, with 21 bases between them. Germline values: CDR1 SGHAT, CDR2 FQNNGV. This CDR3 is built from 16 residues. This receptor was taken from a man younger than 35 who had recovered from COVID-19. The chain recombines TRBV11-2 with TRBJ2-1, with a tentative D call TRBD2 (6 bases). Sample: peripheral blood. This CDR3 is CASSLRPALVGGEQFF. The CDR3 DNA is TGTGCCAGCAGCTTACGCCCGGCCCTAGTAGGAGGGGAGCAGTTCTTC.